This T cell receptor (beta chain) was recorded in a study of shared clonotypes between healthy human individuals. Study-level results: Clonotype sharing across donors was expected to vary with sequencing depth.

The CDR3 contains 15 residues. Germline CDR1 reads LNHDA; CDR2 reads SQIVND (reference sequence). The V end lost 7 bases, the J end lost 2 bases, and 12 bases lay between the germline ends. As concerns this clone: Its specificity is not known.

As handled by the study authors: Owing to the provision of junction-only sequences devoid of quality scores by immunoSEQ, filtering differed. Generated by immunoSEQ multiplex PCR, the TCRdb table keeps only in-frame clones and is missing some. That table is the source of V, J and clone size, and D and trimming were worked out from the DNA. Of fewer than 1.8 million clones in the sample, 98% are singletons; the top ten hold 0.36%. This sequence originates from a man aged 25-45 years in good health. This chain uses TRBV19 with TRBJ2-6; D is unclear. Sequenced input: naive CD4+ T cells sorted from blood. The subset is: CD45RA+ positively selected. CDR3 sequence reads: CASTRPMAGANVLTF. The DNA for the CDR3 is TGTGCCAGTACCCGTCCCATGGCTGGGGCCAACGTCCTGACTTTC.